This T cell receptor beta chain was profiled in a study of T cells expressing NK-cell markers (dated by TCRdb to between 2020 and 2021). Background for the entire study: Seven to nine donors provided sorted CD3+CD56+NKG2C+, CD3+CD56+NKG2C- and CD3+CD56-NKG2C+ T-cell subsets, whose TCR beta-chain repertoires were profiled. Of the eight sequenced donors, seven were found to be HCMV-seropositive and one was found to be HCMV-seronegative. Randomly selected healthy volunteers, three men and five women, were used as the eight sequenced donors. The libraries were sequenced on Illumina HiSeq 2000/2500, MiSeq or NextSeq, producing 2 x 150 bp reads.

The instrument was an Illumina HiSeq 2000. TCR beta cDNA libraries were made by 5'RACE template switching that added a universal primer site and unique molecular identifiers. Synthesis of cDNA was primed from the TCR beta constant segment and was followed by two consecutive PCR amplification steps. The authors' pipeline ran thus. MIGEC was used to demultiplex reads and group the reads by UMI, and MiTCR was used to assemble and quantify clonotypes. To exclude erroneous sequences, any TCR cDNA sequence not supported by at least two reads was discarded. The tcR package was used for downstream repertoire analysis, and clonotypes were matched across fractions by CDR3 nucleotide sequence plus V segment. VDJmatch was used to annotate antigen specificity against VDJdb, with one amino acid substitution allowed in CDR3. Reprocessed by TCRdb, the reads give a single entry per CDR3 protein sequence, without DNA. None of the V and J calls come from the authors' own analysis; TCRdb made them. The table for this sample shows some 460,000 distinct CDR3 sequences. Around 1.4% of the sample rests with the top ten.

About this clonotype: Its specific antigen is unknown.

HCMV-specific IgG was detected in serum with a commercial ELISA kit to determine HCMV serostatus. Ficoll density gradient centrifugation was used to isolate peripheral blood mononuclear cells from blood. The paper's findings and limits, for the study overall: In six donors, the dominant CD3+CD56+NKG2C+ clonotypes ranked among the top 10 CD8+ clonotypes, making up about 1.0-8% of CD8+ T cells. Whether the expanded NKG2C-expressing T cell clones were specific for HCMV antigens was left unclear. Those dominant clonotypes were again the most abundant among CD3+CD56-NKG2C+ cells in a handful of donors, at roughly 28.3-60.1%.

Taken from the germline V gene, the CDR1 and CDR2 loops are SNHLY and FYNNEI. Its CDR3 holds 15 amino acids, cysteine through phenylalanine. Only the protein is on record. This chain joins TRBV2 to TRBJ1-2; TCRdb reports TRBD1, a call that lacks DNA to check it against. Source material: blood T cells: a sorted CD56 or NKG2C T cell subset, CD4+ or CD8+ T cells, or bulk PBMC T cells (not recorded which). The sequence came from a woman aged 45-65 years in good health. Donor details come from another sample of the same person, matched by shared clones. The CDR3 has the sequence CSSTAGDRVSYGYTF.